This T cell receptor (beta chain) was documented in a study of response to subunit inactivated influenza vaccine (dated by TCRdb to the late 2010s). Regarding the complete study: To follow how T cells responded to a trivalent subunit inactivated influenza vaccine, the researchers relied on deep quantitative profiling of the T cell receptor repertoire. General conclusions and limits of the study: It was suggested by the authors that each seasonal influenza vaccination may recruit only a limited number of new T cells.

The CDR3 holds 13 amino acids from the cysteine to the phenylalanine. Only the CDR3 portion is preserved as DNA: 39 bases, with reading frame beginning at the first base. CDR1 and CDR2 are drawn from the germline V gene: SGHAT, FQNNGV. Trimming costs V 5 bases and J 0 bases, and their ends lie 5 bases apart. The receptor library was made with RT-PCR. Sequenced on an Illumina HiSeq 2500. TCRdb took the public reads, trimmed them with fastp at Q25, ran MiXCR for clone calling and kept in-frame beta chains. Duplicate CDR3 protein sequences are folded into a single record with the most common DNA and genes. The sample records 530,000 or so distinct CDR3 sequences, 12% to 15% of which are singletons. Over 8.5% of the sample comes from the top ten. In regard to this clonotype: Its antigen is unknown. Base qualities are not provided; no much larger clone lies one nucleotide away.

The sequence joins TRBV11-2 to TRBJ2-1; no D segment can be confidently identified. The material sequenced was PBMCs from blood, taken roughly 12 days after vaccination. The clonotype originates from a man aged 45-65 years who received an inactivated influenza vaccine. Donor details come from another sample of the same person, matched by shared clones. In nucleotide form, the sequence is TGTGCCAGCAGCATGGGCTCCTACAATGAGCAGTTCTTC. Its translation reads: CASSMGSYNEQFF.